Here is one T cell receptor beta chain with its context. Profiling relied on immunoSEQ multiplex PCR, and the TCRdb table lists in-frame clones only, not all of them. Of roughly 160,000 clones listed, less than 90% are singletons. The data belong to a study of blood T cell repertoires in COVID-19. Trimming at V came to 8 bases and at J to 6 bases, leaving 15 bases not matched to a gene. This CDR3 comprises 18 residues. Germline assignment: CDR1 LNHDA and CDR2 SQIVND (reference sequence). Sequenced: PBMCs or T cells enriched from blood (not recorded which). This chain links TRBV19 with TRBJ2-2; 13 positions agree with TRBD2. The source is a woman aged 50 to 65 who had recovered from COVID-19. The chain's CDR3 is CASSRLAGGDIKAGELFF. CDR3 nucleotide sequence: TGTGCCAGTTCCCGACTAGCGGGAGGTGACATTAAGGCCGGGGAGCTGTTTTTT.